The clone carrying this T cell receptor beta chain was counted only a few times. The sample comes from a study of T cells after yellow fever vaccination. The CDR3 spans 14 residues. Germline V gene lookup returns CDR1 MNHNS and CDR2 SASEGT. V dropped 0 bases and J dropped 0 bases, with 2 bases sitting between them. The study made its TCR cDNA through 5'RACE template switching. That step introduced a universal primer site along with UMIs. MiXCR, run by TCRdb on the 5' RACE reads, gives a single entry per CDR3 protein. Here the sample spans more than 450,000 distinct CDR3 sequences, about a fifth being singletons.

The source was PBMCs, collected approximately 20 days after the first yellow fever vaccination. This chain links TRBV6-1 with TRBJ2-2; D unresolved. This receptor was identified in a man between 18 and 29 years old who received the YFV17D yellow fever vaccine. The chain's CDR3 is CASSEAANTGELFF. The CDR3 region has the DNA TGTGCCAGCAGTGAAGCGGCGAACACCGGGGAGCTGTTTTTT.